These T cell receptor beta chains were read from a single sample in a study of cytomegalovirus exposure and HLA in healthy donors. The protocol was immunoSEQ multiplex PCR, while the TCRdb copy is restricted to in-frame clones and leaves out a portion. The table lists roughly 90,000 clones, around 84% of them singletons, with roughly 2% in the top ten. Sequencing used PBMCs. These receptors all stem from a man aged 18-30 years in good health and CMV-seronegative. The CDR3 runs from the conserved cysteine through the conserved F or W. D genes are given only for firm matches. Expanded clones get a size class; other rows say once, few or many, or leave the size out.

CASSVGGLMDTQYF,TGTGCCAGCAGCGTAGGAGGATTGATGGATACGCAGTATTTT,TRBV9,NA,14,TRBJ2-3,NA
CASSLTSGNEVYNEQFF,TGTGCCAGCAGCTTAACTAGCGGGAATGAGGTCTACAATGAGCAGTTCTTC,TRBV7-9,few,17,TRBJ2-1,TRBD2
CASTGHSTDTQYF,TGTGCCAGCACGGGACACAGCACAGATACGCAGTATTTT,TRBV2,NA,13,TRBJ2-3,NA
CAWRRDRTPPYEQYF,TGTGCCTGGAGGCGGGACAGGACGCCTCCCTACGAGCAGTACTTC,TRBV30,few,15,TRBJ2-7,TRBD1
CASSDSGGSQPQHF,TGTGCCAGCAGTGATTCTGGAGGTAGTCAGCCCCAGCATTTT,TRBV2,NA,14,TRBJ1-5,NA
CGSWAGYTDTQYF,TGTGGTAGCTGGGCGGGTTACACAGATACGCAGTATTTT,TRBV6-6,NA,13,TRBJ2-3,NA
CASSAIPGTSGRFSYEQYF,TGTGCCAGCAGCGCCATCCCCGGGACTAGCGGGAGGTTCTCCTACGAGCAGTACTTC,TRBV7-6,NA,19,TRBJ2-7,TRBD2
CASSWVGDREAFF,TGTGCCAGCAGCTGGGTAGGGGACAGGGAGGCTTTCTTT,TRBV5-4,NA,13,TRBJ1-1,TRBD1
CATSRELALQGYGDTQYF,TGTGCCACCAGCAGAGAACTGGCCCTACAGGGCTATGGAGATACGCAGTATTTT,TRBV15,NA,18,TRBJ2-3,NA
CASWPGLRNTGELFF,TGTGCCAGTTGGCCGGGACTTAGGAACACCGGGGAGCTGTTTTTT,TRBV5-4,NA,15,TRBJ2-2,NA
CASSQGPPAGGGSYEQYF,TGTGCCAGCAGCCAAGGGCCTCCCGCGGGAGGGGGCAGCTACGAGCAGTACTTC,TRBV14,NA,18,TRBJ2-7,TRBD2
CSGWTSPETQYF,TGCAGCGGATGGACTTCCCCTGAGACCCAGTACTTC,TRBV29-1,NA,12,TRBJ2-5,NA
CASSFRTGLGYNEQFF,TGTGCCAGCAGCTTCCGGACAGGGTTGGGCTACAATGAGCAGTTCTTC,TRBV7-6,NA,16,TRBJ2-1,TRBD1
CASSPGGSLAGEAFF,TGTGCCAGCTCACCGGGGGGGTCCCTTGCCGGGGAAGCTTTCTTT,TRBV18,NA,15,TRBJ1-1,NA
CASSIYGEQYF,TGTGCCAGCAGCATCTACGGGGAGCAGTACTTC,TRBV28,NA,11,TRBJ2-7,NA
CASRGTGEYTEAFF,TGCGCCAGCAGAGGGACAGGGGAGTACACTGAAGCTTTCTTT,TRBV10-1,few,14,TRBJ1-1,TRBD1
CASSRKLPTTGFGNQPQHF,TGTGCCAGCAGTCGGAAACTACCCACGACAGGGTTTGGCAATCAGCCCCAGCATTTT,TRBV27,once,19,TRBJ1-5,TRBD1
CASSFGPGGEAFF,TGTGCCAGCAGCTTCGGCCCGGGAGGAGAAGCTTTCTTT,TRBV11-2,NA,13,TRBJ1-1,NA
CAWSVQGAIHEKLFF,TGTGCCTGGAGTGTGCAGGGGGCGATCCACGAAAAACTGTTTTTT,TRBV30,NA,15,TRBJ1-4,TRBD1
CASSFPPNQPQHF,TGTGCCAGCAGTTTTCCCCCAAATCAGCCCCAGCATTTT,TRBV28,NA,13,TRBJ1-5,NA
CASSRQGRGYEQYF,TGTGCCAGCAGCAGACAGGGGAGGGGGTACGAGCAGTACTTC,TRBV21-1,NA,14,TRBJ2-7,NA
CASSRLAESEQFF,TGTGCCAGCAGTCGACTAGCCGAGAGTGAGCAGTTCTTC,TRBV2,NA,13,TRBJ2-1,TRBD2
CASSITSGTLRKGYTF,TGTGCCAGCAGTATAACATCCGGGACACTTCGGAAGGGCTACACCTTC,TRBV9,NA,16,TRBJ1-2,NA
CASSTSSYEQYF,TGTGCCAGCAGCACGAGCTCCTACGAGCAGTACTTC,TRBV9,NA,12,TRBJ2-7,NA
CSVEWLNTGELFF,TGCAGCGTTGAATGGCTCAACACCGGGGAGCTGTTTTTT,TRBV29-1,NA,13,TRBJ2-2,NA
CASRQGREKLFF,TGTGCCAGCCGCCAGGGGCGCGAAAAACTGTTTTTT,TRBV27,NA,12,TRBJ1-4,NA
CASSLSHDVAAYEQYF,TGTGCCAGCAGCTTATCCCATGATGTGGCTGCTTACGAGCAGTACTTC,TRBV7-9,NA,16,TRBJ2-7,NA
CASSSRDRGFLEQYF,TGTGCCAGCAGTTCCCGGGACAGGGGATTTTTAGAGCAGTACTTC,TRBV27,NA,15,TRBJ2-7,TRBD1
CASSWIRLGGAGYNEQFF,TGTGCCAGCAGCTGGATCCGACTGGGAGGAGCAGGGTACAATGAGCAGTTCTTC,TRBV5-8,NA,18,TRBJ2-1,NA
CSASRQPQHF,TGCAGTGCCTCCCGGCAGCCCCAGCATTTT,TRBV20-1,NA,10,TRBJ1-5,NA
CASRPGMSSGNTIYF,TGTGCCAGCAGGCCAGGGATGAGCTCTGGAAACACCATATATTTT,TRBV6-1,NA,15,TRBJ1-3,NA
CASSIEQGISYEQYF,TGTGCCAGTAGTATAGAACAGGGGATCTCCTACGAGCAGTACTTC,TRBV19,few,15,TRBJ2-7,TRBD1
CASSPGGGEAFF,TGTGCCAGCAGCCCCGGGGGGGGTGAAGCTTTCTTT,TRBV27,NA,12,TRBJ1-1,NA
CASSKTESYGYTF,TGTGCCAGCAGCAAGACAGAATCCTATGGCTACACCTTC,TRBV6-5,few,13,TRBJ1-2,NA
CASSGTRGGTDTQYF,TGTGCCAGCAGTGGGACTCGAGGGGGCACAGATACGCAGTATTTT,TRBV27,NA,15,TRBJ2-3,NA
CASSSGLLPDTQYF,TGTGCTAGCAGCTCGGGACTTCTCCCAGATACGCAGTATTTT,TRBV7-7,NA,14,TRBJ2-3,NA
CASSVELTTDTQYF,TGTGCCAGCAGCGTAGAACTCACCACAGATACGCAGTATTTT,TRBV9,NA,14,TRBJ2-3,NA
CASSLPGGARTEAFF,TGTGCCAGCAGCCTGCCGGGGGGCGCGAGGACCGAAGCTTTCTTT,TRBV11-2,NA,15,TRBJ1-1,NA
CASSPDRGAGQPQHF,TGTGCCAGCTCACCGGACAGGGGGGCCGGTCAGCCCCAGCATTTT,TRBV18,NA,15,TRBJ1-5,TRBD1
CASSYARVGEQFF,TGTGCCAGCAGTTATGCTCGGGTCGGTGAGCAGTTCTTC,TRBV6-5,NA,13,TRBJ2-1,NA
CASSLVWGSWRETMANEQFF,TGTGCCAGCAGCTTGGTGTGGGGGAGCTGGCGGGAGACGATGGCCAATGAGCAGTTCTTC,TRBV5-4,NA,20,TRBJ2-1,TRBD2
CSVDRQGGTETQYF,TGCAGCGTTGATCGACAGGGAGGTACGGAGACCCAGTACTTC,TRBV29-1,NA,14,TRBJ2-5,NA
CASGLLAPTHEQYF,TGTGCCAGCGGACTGCTTGCCCCCACCCACGAGCAGTACTTC,TRBV6-1,NA,14,TRBJ2-7,NA
CASRPNRVSGNTIYF,TGTGCCAGCAGACCAAACAGGGTCTCTGGAAACACCATATATTTT,TRBV27,few,15,TRBJ1-3,NA
CASSLLAETQYF,TGTGCCAGCAGCTTACTGGCCGAGACCCAGTACTTC,TRBV7-8,few,12,TRBJ2-5,NA
CASSYMGGETQYF,TGTGCCAGCAGCTATATGGGGGGTGAGACCCAGTACTTC,TRBV2,NA,13,TRBJ2-5,NA
CASSKDRPTNEKLFF,TGTGCCAGCAGCAAGGACAGACCAACTAATGAAAAACTGTTTTTT,TRBV6-5,once,15,TRBJ1-4,NA
CASREDVSNTEAFF,TGTGCCAGCAGGGAGGATGTTTCGAACACTGAAGCTTTCTTT,TRBV28,NA,14,TRBJ1-1,NA
CASRETGIQGGGYTF,TGTGCCAGCAGAGAGACAGGAATACAAGGCGGTGGCTACACCTTC,TRBV9,NA,15,TRBJ1-2,NA